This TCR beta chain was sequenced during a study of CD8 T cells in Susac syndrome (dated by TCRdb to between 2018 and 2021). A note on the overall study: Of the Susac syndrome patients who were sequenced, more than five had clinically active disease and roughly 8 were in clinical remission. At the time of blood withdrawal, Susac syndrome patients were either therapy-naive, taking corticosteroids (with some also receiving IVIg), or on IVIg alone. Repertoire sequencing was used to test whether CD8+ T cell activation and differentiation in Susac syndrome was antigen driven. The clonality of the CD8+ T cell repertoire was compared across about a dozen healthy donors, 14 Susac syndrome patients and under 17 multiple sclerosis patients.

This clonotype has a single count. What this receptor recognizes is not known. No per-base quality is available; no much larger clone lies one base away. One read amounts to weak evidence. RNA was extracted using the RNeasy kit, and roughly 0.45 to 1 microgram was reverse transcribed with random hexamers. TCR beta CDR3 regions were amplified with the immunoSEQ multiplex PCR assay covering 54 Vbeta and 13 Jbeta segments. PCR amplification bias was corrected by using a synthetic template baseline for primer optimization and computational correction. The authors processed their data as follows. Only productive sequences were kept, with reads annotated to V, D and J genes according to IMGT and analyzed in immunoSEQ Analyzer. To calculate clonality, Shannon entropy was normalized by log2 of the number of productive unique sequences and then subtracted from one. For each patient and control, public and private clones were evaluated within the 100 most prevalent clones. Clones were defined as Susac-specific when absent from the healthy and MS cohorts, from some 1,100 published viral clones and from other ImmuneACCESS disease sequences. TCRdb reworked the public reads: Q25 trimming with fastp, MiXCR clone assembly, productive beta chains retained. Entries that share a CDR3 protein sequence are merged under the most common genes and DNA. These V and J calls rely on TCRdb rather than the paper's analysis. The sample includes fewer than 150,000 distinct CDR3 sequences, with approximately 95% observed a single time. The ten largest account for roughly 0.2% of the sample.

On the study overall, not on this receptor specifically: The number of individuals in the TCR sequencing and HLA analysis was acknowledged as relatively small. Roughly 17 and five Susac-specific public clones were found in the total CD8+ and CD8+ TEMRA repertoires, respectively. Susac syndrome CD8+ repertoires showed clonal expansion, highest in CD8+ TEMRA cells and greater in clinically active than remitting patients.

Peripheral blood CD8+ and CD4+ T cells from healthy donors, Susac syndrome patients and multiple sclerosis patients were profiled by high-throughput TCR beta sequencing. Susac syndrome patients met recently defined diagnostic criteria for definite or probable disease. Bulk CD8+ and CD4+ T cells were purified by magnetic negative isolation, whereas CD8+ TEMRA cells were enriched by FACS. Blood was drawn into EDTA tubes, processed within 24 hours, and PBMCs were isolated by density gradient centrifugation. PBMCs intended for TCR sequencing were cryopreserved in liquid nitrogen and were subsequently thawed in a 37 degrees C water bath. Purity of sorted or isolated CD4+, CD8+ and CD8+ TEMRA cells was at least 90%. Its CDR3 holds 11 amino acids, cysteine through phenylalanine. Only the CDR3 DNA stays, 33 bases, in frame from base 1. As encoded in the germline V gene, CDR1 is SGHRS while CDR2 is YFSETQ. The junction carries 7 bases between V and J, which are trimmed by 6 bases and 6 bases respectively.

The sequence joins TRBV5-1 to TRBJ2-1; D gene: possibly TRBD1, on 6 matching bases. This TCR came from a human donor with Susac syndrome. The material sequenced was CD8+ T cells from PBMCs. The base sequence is TGCGCCAGCATAGGGGGCAATGAGCAGTTCTTC. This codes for CASIGGNEQFF.